This T cell receptor beta chain comes out of a study of T-cell reconstitution after alpha-beta-depleted transplantation in children. Library preparation (for TCRbeta) was performed with unique molecular identifiers. TCRdb redid the calling of the PCR reads with MiXCR, one entry per CDR3 protein. This sample has some 520,000 distinct CDR3 sequences; approximately 30% occur once, and the top ten carry around 2.3%. The table lists this clonotype with a few counts. Here the sequenced sample was PBMCs from the stem cell graft donor, taken from the stem cell graft. This TCR came from a human donor who donated a stem cell graft to a child with aplastic anemia.

CDR3 DNA: TGTGCCTGGAGTGTAGGGCAGATCCTAGATGGCTACACCTTC. Protein: CAWSVGQILDGYTF. The V gene is TRBV30, the J gene TRBJ1-2; D ambiguous. V lost 0 bases, J lost 6 bases, and 14 bases lay in between. The CDR3 has 14 amino acids. CDR1 is GTSNPN and CDR2 is SVGIG in the germline V gene (reference sequence).